This TCR beta chain was observed in a study of metastatic and nonmetastatic thyroid tumors. Across the whole study: The authors compared repertoires across blood and tumor or nodule tissue from malignant and benign thyroid patients. The study, taken as a whole, reports: In blood and tumor, TCR beta diversity was reportedly significantly higher in malignant thyroid tumors than in benign nodules.

Original analysis: Clinicopathological groups supplied CDR3 differences that were used to build a distant-metastasis classifier for papillary thyroid cancer. Through MiXCR, TCRdb re-clonotyped the PCR reads. TCRdb's processing, not the authors', yielded these V and J calls. This table has approximately 32,000 clones, about a fifth appearing once. The CDR3 loop spans 16 amino acids. Germline loops: CDR1 KGHSH, CDR2 LQKENI. The germline V and J ends were trimmed by 4 bases and 4 bases, with 18 bases remaining between them. Before thyroid surgery, none of the patients had received any treatment. This clone was seen at least ten times. Its antigen is as yet unknown.

The TCR comes from a male donor with papillary thyroid cancer or a benign thyroid nodule (not recorded which). Some clones in this sample may be carry-over from other donors' samples. The sequenced material came from tumor tissue. The V and J genes are TRBV18 and TRBJ2-3, with D tentatively TRBD1 (6 bases). This CDR3 is CASSLYRAAGPDTQYF. CDR3 DNA sequence: TGTGCCAGCTCACTCTACAGGGCAGCCGGGCCAGATACGCAGTATTTT.